These T cell receptor beta chains were read from a single sample in a study of blood T cell repertoires in COVID-19. Generated by immunoSEQ multiplex PCR, the TCRdb table keeps only in-frame clones and is missing some. The data show some 190,000 clones, 86% seen once. Sequencing was done on a sample of PBMCs or T cells enriched from blood (not recorded which). All receptors derive from a woman aged 40 to 55 in a cohort exposed to, infected with or recovered from COVID-19 (not recorded which). The CDR3 runs from the conserved cysteine through the conserved F or W. D genes are given only for firm matches. The size of a clone is reported for some rows only, either as once, few or many, or as a class for expanded clones.

TRBJ1-4 TRBD1 . TRBV20-1 TGCAGTGCTAATGACAGGGTTCGGGAAAAACTGTTTTTT CSANDRVREKLFF
TRBJ1-4 . . TRBV19 TGTGCCAGTAGTAAGCCCGAGAATGAAAAACTGTTTTTT CASSKPENEKLFF
TRBJ1-1 . . TRBV20-1 TGCAGTGGGGCCGGACTGAAGGCTTTCTTT CSGAGLKAFF
TRBJ1-4 . once TRBV27 TGTGCCAGCAGTTACGGGAGAGTAAATGAAAAACTGTTTTTT CASSYGRVNEKLFF
TRBJ2-1 . . TRBV27 TGTGCCAGCAGTTTTACAGGATCCTACAATGAGCAGTTCTTC CASSFTGSYNEQFF
TRBJ1-1 TRBD1 . TRBV29-1 TGCAGCGTTGAGTTGACAGGGGGCCGTCTAGCTTTCTTT CSVELTGGRLAFF
TRBJ2-7 TRBD1 once TRBV28 TGTGCCAGCAGTTTCCCCGGGACAGGATACGAGCAGTACTTC CASSFPGTGYEQYF
TRBJ2-7 . once TRBV4-3 TGCGCCAGCAGCCAAGTTTGGAGCGGACAGCAGATTTTTTCCTACGAGCAGTACTTC CASSQVWSGQQIFSYEQYF
TRBJ1-5 TRBD1 . TRBV4-1 TGCGCCAGCAGCCAAAGAACCGGGACAGGGGTCAATCAGCCCCAGCATTTT CASSQRTGTGVNQPQHF
TRBJ1-3 . . TRBV2 TGTGCCAGCAGTTCGAACAGGGCTAGCTCTGGAAACACCATATATTTT CASSSNRASSGNTIYF
TRBJ2-6 TRBD1 once TRBV4-1 TGCGCCAGCAGCCAAGGGGGACAGGGTCCCGGGGCCAACGTCCTGACTTTC CASSQGGQGPGANVLTF
TRBJ1-2 . . TRBV2 TGTGCCAGCAGTCCTTTCGACAGGTCTAACTATGGCTACACCTTC CASSPFDRSNYGYTF
TRBJ2-7 TRBD2 . TRBV4-1 TGCGCCAGCAGCCAAGGCGGGGGGGCCAACGAGCAGTACTTC CASSQGGGANEQYF
TRBJ2-7 . . TRBV4-1 TGCGCCAGCAGCCAAGTTACAGAAGGCTACGAGCAGTACTTC CASSQVTEGYEQYF
TRBJ2-7 TRBD2 . TRBV6-5 TGTGCCAGCAGTACCACAGCGGGAGGGCCGAGCGAGCAGTACTTC CASSTTAGGPSEQYF
TRBJ2-7 . . TRBV12-3/TRBV12-4 TGTGCCAGCAGTTTCGGAGTAGGATACGAGCAGTACTTC CASSFGVGYEQYF
TRBJ2-4 TRBD1 . TRBV13 TGTGCCAGCAGCTTAAGGGGACAGAGAAGTCTAGCCAAAAACATTCAGTACTTC CASSLRGQRSLAKNIQYF
TRBJ2-7 . . TRBV5-1 TGCGCCAGCAGCCCCGGGGAATCCGAGCAGTACTTC CASSPGESEQYF
TRBJ2-7 TRBD2 . TRBV6-1 TGTGCCAGCAGTGAGCGGACTAGGACCTACGAGCAGTACTTC CASSERTRTYEQYF
TRBJ2-3 TRBD1 . TRBV4-1 TGCGCCAGCAGCCAACGCCCGGGACAGGGGGCTGCAGATACGCAGTATTTT CASSQRPGQGAADTQYF
TRBJ1-6 TRBD1 . TRBV7-6 TGTGCCAGCAGCTATGAGACAGGGGGATATAATTCACCCCTCCACTTT CASSYETGGYNSPLHF
TRBJ2-7 TRBD2 . TRBV2 TGTGCCAGCAGGGAGACTAGCGGGAGTTTCCACGAGCAGTACTTC CASRETSGSFHEQYF
TRBJ2-5 TRBD1 . TRBV2 TGTGCCAGCAGTCGGACAGGGGGCACCTACCAAGAGACCCAGTACTTC CASSRTGGTYQETQYF
TRBJ1-2 . once TRBV2 TGTGCCAGCAGTGCGGGGACACGAAACTATGGCTACACCTTC CASSAGTRNYGYTF
TRBJ2-3 . . TRBV5-1 TGCGCCAGCAGCGCACCTAGTGACAGCCTTCGAACAGATACGCAGTATTTT CASSAPSDSLRTDTQYF
TRBJ2-3 TRBD2 . TRBV2 TGTGCCAGCAGTGAAGGGGGACTAGCGGGAAAGATTTTAGATACGCAGTATTTT CASSEGGLAGKILDTQYF
TRBJ1-1 . . TRBV7-7 TGTGCCAGCAGCTTCCCCCCCGTGAGGAACACTGAAGCTTTCTTT CASSFPPVRNTEAFF
TRBJ2-7 . . TRBV5-6 TGTGCCAGCAGCTTGGGACAGATTAAACACGAGCAGTACTTC CASSLGQIKHEQYF
TRBJ2-1 TRBD2 . TRBV7-9 TGTGCCAGCAGCTTAAGTAGCGGGACGTACAATGAGCAGTTCTTC CASSLSSGTYNEQFF
TRBJ2-3 TRBD1 . TRBV7-6 TGTGCCAGCAGCTTAACCCAGGGGGCGGGAGATACGCAGTATTTT CASSLTQGAGDTQYF
TRBJ1-1 TRBD1 . TRBV5-1 TGCGCCAGCAGCTTTCAACAGGGACAGGGTGAAGCTTTCTTT CASSFQQGQGEAFF
TRBJ2-2 . . TRBV9 TGTGCCAGCAGCGTAGAGGCAGGCCCCGGGGAGCTGTTTTTT CASSVEAGPGELFF
TRBJ1-6 . once TRBV5-5 TGTGCCAGCAGCTCCAGAACGAACTCCTATAATTCACCCCTCCACTTT CASSSRTNSYNSPLHF
TRBJ2-7 . . TRBV11-2 TGTGCCAGCAGCTTAGACCCCTCATCCCTGGGGGCGAACTACGAGCAGTACTTC CASSLDPSSLGANYEQYF
TRBJ1-1 TRBD1 . TRBV13 TGTGCCAGCAGCGAAAACTCCGGGACAGGAAACACTGAAGCTTTCTTT CASSENSGTGNTEAFF
TRBJ2-7 . . TRBV7-6 TGTGCCAGCAGCGGCCAGTCGGCAGGCCGAACCGAGCAGTACTTC CASSGQSAGRTEQYF
TRBJ2-7 . . TRBV27 TGTGCCAGCAGTTTAAAACAGGCCTACGAGCAGTACTTC CASSLKQAYEQYF
TRBJ1-2 TRBD1 . TRBV27 TGTGCCAGCAGCCTATCAAGAGGGGGCCGAGGCTACACCTTC CASSLSRGGRGYTF
TRBJ1-4 . once TRBV5-1 TGCGCCACCTCACAGGGTTTTAATGAAAAACTGTTTTTT CATSQGFNEKLFF
TRBJ1-2 . . TRBV13 TGTGCCAGCAGCATGAGGAACGTCCTCGGGGAATACACCTTC CASSMRNVLGEYTF
TRBJ1-5 . . TRBV6-5 TGTGCCAGCAGTTATAAGGGGCTGAGGCAGCCCCAGCATTTT CASSYKGLRQPQHF
TRBJ1-1 . . TRBV20-1 TGCAGTGCTAGTAGCAGGGTGAACACTGAAGCTTTCTTT CSASSRVNTEAFF
TRBJ2-7 . . TRBV6-5 TGTGCCAGCCTCAACGGGAGAGGTTACGAGCAGTACTTC CASLNGRGYEQYF
TRBJ2-7 TRBD1 . TRBV7-9 TGTGCCAGCAGCCCCAGACAGGGAACAACCTACGAGCAGTACTTC CASSPRQGTTYEQYF
TRBJ2-7 . . TRBV9 TGTGCCAGCAGCGTTGGTGAGGGCGAGCAGTACTTC CASSVGEGEQYF
TRBJ2-1 . . TRBV9 TGTGCCAGCAGCGTAACCTATGGTGAGCAGTTCTTC CASSVTYGEQFF
TRBJ2-5 . . TRBV9 TGTGCCAGCAGCGTAGCTCGGAACTACGACCAAGAGACCCAGTACTTC CASSVARNYDQETQYF
TRBJ1-5 . . TRBV10-3 TGTGCCATCAGTGAGTCTATCCAGCGCGATCAGCCCCAGCATTTT CAISESIQRDQPQHF
TRBJ2-7 TRBD1 . TRBV27 TGTGCCAGCAGTCACAGGGGGACAGGGGCCTACGAGCAGTACTTC CASSHRGTGAYEQYF
TRBJ1-1 . once TRBV2 TGTGCCAGCAGTGGGGGCCAATTGAACACTGAAGCTTTCTTT CASSGGQLNTEAFF
TRBJ1-2 TRBD1 . TRBV27 TGTGCCAGCAGTCCCGGACAGGGATGGTATGGCTACACCTTC CASSPGQGWYGYTF
TRBJ2-3 TRBD2 . TRBV29-1 TGCAGCGTTGGCGGGAGGGCTTCGGCCACAGATACGCAGTATTTT CSVGGRASATDTQYF
TRBJ1-1 . once TRBV27 TGTGCCAGCAGTTTCGTGGGGGGGGCTATGAACACTGAAGCTTTCTTT CASSFVGGAMNTEAFF
TRBJ2-1 . . TRBV11-2 TGTGCCAGCAGCTTAGACTTTCGGTACAATGAGCAGTTCTTC CASSLDFRYNEQFF
TRBJ2-7 TRBD1 once TRBV5-1 TGCGCCAGCCGAATGGACAGGGGCGCCTACGAGCAGTACTTC CASRMDRGAYEQYF
TRBJ2-1 . few TRBV14 TGTGCCAGCAGCCAAGGGGTGGCAGGGTGGACCTCGGGTTACAATGAGCAGTTCTTC CASSQGVAGWTSGYNEQFF
TRBJ2-1 . . TRBV7-2 TGTGCCAGCAGCTTACTGGGGCCGAACAATGAGCAGTTCTTC CASSLLGPNNEQFF
TRBJ2-3 TRBD2 . TRBV4-1 TGCGCCAGCAGCCAAGGGACTAGCGGACGCACAGATACGCAGTATTTT CASSQGTSGRTDTQYF
TRBJ2-1 TRBD2 . TRBV13 TGTGCCAGCAGCTTGGGAGGGTTTTCCTACAATGAGCAGTTCTTC CASSLGGFSYNEQFF
TRBJ1-3 . . TRBV27 TGTGCTTCTTGGACAGCTAGCTCTGGAAACACCATATATTTT CASWTASSGNTIYF